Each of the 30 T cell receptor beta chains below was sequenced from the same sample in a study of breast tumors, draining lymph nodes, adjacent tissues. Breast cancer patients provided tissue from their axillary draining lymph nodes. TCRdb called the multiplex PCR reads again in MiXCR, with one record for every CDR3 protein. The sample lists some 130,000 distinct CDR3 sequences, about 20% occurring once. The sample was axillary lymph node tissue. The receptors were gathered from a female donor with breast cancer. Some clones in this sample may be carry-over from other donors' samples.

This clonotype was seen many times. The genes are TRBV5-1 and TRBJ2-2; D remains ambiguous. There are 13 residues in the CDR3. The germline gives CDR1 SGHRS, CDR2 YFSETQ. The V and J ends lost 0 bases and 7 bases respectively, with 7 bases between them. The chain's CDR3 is CASSLVEGGELFF. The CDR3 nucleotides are TGCGCCAGCAGCTTGGTTGAAGGCGGGGAGCTGTTTTTT. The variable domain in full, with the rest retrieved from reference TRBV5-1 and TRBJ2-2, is KAGVTQTPRYLIKTRGQQVTLSCSPISGHRSVSWYQQTPGQGLQFLFEYFSETQRNKGNFPGRFSGRQFSNSRSEMNVSTLELGDSALYLCASSLVEGGELFFGEGSRLTVL.

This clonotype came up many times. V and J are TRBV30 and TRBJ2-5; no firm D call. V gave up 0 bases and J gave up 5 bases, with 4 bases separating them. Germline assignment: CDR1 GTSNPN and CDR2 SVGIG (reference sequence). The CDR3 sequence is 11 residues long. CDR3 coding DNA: TGTGCCTGGAGTGTACGGGAGACCCAGTACTTC. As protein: CAWSVRETQYF.

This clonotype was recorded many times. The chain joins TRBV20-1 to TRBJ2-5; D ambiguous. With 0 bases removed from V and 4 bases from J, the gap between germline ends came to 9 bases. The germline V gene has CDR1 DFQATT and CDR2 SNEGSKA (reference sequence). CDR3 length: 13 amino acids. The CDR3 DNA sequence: TGCAGTGCTAGAGATAGGAAGCGAGAGACCCAGTACTTC. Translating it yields CSARDRKRETQYF.

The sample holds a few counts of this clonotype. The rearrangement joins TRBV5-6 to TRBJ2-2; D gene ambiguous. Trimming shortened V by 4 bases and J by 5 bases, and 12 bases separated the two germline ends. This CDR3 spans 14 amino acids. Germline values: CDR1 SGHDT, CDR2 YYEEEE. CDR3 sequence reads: CASSPNYPTGELFF. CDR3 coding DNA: TGTGCCAGCAGCCCTAATTATCCGACCGGGGAGCTGTTTTTT.

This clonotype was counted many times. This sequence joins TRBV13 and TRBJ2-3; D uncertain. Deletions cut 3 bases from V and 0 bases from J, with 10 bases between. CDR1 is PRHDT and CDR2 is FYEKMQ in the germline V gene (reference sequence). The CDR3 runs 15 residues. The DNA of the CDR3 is TGTGCCAGCAGCTTGCGTTATACTAGCACAGATACGCAGTATTTT. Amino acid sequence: CASSLRYTSTDTQYF.

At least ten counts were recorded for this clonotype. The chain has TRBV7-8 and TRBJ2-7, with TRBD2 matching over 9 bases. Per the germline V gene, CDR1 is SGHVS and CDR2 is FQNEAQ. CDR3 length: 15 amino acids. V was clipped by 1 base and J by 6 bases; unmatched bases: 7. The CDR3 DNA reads TGTGCCAGCAGCTTAGGCCCCGGACTAGCGAGCGAGCAGTACTTC. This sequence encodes CASSLGPGLASEQYF.

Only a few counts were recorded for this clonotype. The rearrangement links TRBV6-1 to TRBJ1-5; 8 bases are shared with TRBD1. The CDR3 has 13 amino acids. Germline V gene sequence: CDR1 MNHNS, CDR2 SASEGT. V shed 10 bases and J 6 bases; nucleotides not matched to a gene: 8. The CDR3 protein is CATVFDRGQPQHF. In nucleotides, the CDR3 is TGTGCCACCGTTTTCGACAGGGGTCAGCCCCAGCATTTT.

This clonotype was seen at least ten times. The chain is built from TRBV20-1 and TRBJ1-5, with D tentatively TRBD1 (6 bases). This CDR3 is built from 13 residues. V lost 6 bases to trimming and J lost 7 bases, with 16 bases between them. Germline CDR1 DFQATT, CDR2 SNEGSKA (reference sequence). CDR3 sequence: CSAQMTGEQPQHF. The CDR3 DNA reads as TGCAGTGCCCAGATGACAGGTGAACAGCCCCAGCATTTT.

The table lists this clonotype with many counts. The CDR3 DNA follows: TGCAGTGCTAGTCTTAGCGGGAGGAGGTCCCAAGAGACCCAGTACTTC. This encodes CSASLSGRRSQETQYF. The V gene is TRBV20-1, the J gene TRBJ2-5, with 10 bases fitting TRBD2. The CDR3 runs 16 residues. V trimming: 3 bases; J trimming: 1 base; junction bases outside the gene matches: 8. Per germline, CDR1 DFQATT and CDR2 SNEGSKA (reference sequence).

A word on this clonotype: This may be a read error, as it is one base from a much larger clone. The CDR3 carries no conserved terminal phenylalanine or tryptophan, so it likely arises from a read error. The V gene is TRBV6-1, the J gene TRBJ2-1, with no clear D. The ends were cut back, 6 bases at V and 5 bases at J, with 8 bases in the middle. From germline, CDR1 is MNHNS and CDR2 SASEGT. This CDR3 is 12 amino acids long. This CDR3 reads CASRVGHNEQFL. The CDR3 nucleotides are TGTGCCAGCAGAGTTGGCCACAATGAGCAGTTCCTC.

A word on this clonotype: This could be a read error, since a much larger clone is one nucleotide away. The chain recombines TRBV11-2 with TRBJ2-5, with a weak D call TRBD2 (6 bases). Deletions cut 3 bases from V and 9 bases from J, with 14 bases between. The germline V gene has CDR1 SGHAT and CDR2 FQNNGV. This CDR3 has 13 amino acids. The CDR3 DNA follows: TGTGCCAGCAGCTTCACTAGTGGGGAGGCCCAGTACTTC. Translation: CASSFTSGEAQYF.

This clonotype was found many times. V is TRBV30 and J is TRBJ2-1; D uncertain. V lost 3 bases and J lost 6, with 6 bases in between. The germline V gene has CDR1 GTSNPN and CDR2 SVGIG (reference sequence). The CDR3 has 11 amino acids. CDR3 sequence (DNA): TGTGCCTGGAGCGACTCCAATGAGCAGTTCTTC. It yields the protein CAWSDSNEQFF.

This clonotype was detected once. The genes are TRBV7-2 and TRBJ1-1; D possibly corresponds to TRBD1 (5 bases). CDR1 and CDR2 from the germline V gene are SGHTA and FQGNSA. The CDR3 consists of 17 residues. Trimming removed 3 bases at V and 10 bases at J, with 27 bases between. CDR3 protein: CASSFLNSRDVTFGAFF. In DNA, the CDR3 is TGTGCCAGCAGCTTTCTAAATTCCCGGGACGTAACTTTCGGAGCTTTCTTT.

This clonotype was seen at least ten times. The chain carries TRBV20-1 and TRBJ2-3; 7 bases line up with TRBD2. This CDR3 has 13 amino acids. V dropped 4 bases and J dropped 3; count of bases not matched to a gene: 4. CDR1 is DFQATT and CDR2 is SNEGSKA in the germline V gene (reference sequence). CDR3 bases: TGCAGTGCTATGATTAGCGGGACAGATACGCAGTATTTT. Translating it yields CSAMISGTDTQYF.

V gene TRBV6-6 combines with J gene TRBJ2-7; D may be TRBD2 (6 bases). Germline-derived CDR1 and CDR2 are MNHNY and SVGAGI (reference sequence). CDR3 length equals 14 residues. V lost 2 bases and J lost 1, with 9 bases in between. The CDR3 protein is CASSYREMSYEQYF. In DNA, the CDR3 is TGTGCCAGCAGTTACCGGGAGATGTCCTACGAGCAGTACTTC.

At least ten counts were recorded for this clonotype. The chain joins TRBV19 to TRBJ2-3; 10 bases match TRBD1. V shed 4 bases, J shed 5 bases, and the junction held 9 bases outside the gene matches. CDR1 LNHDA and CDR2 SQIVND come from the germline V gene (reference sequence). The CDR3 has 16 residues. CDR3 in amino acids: CASSTTGTGVGDTQYF. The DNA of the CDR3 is TGTGCCAGTAGTACGACGGGGACAGGGGTTGGAGATACGCAGTATTTT.

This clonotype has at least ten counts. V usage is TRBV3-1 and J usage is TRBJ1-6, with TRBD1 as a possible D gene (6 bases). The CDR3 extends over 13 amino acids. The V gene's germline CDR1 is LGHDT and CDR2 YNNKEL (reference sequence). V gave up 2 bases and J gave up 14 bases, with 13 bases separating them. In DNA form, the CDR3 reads TGTGCCAGCAGCCAACGGCAAGGGGGGACCCTCCACTTT. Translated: CASSQRQGGTLHF.

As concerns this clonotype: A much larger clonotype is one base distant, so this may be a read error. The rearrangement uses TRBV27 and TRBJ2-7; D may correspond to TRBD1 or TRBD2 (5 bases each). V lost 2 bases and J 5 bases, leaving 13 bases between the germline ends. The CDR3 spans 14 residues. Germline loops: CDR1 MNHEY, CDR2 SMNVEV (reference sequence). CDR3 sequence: CASSLLDGAHEQYF. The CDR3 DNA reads TGTGCCAGCAGTTTACTGGACGGGGCTCACGAGCAGTACTTC.

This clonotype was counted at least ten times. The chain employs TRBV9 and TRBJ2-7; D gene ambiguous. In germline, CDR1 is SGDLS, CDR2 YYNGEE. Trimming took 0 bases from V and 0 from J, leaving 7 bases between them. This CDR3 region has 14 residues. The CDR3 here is CASSVGRNSYEQYF. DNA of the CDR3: TGTGCCAGCAGCGTAGGCCGGAACTCCTACGAGCAGTACTTC.

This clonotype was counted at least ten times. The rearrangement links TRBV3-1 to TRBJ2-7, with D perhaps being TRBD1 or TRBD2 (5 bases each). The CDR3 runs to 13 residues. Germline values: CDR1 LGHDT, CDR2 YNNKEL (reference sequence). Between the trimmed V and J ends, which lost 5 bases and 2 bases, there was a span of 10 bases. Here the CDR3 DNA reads TGTGCCAGCAGCGGCGAGGGGACCTACGAGCAGTACTTC. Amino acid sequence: CASSGEGTYEQYF.

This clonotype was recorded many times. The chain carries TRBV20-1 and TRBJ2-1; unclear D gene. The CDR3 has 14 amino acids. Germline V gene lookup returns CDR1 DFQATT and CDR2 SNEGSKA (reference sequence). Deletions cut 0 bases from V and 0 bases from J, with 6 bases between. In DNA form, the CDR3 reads TGCAGTGCTAGAGAAGAGAGCTCCTACAATGAGCAGTTCTTC. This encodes CSAREESSYNEQFF.

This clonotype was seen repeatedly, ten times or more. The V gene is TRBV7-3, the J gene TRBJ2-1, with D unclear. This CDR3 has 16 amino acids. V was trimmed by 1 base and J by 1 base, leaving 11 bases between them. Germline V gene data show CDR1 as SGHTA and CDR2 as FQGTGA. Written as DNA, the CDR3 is TGTGCCAGCAGCTTAATTTTAATAGCATCCTACAATGAGCAGTTCTTC. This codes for CASSLILIASYNEQFF.

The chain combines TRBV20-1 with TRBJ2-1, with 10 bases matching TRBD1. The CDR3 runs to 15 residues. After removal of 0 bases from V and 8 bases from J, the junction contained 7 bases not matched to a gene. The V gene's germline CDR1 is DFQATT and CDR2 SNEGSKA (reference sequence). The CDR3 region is CSARDQRDRGDEQFF. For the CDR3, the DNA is TGCAGTGCTAGAGATCAGAGGGACAGGGGCGATGAGCAGTTCTTC.

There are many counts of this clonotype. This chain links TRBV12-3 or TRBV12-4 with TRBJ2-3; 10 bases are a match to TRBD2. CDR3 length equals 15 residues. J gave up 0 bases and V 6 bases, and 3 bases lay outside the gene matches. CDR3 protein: CASSPLAGSTDTQYF. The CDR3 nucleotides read TGTGCCAGCAGCCCACTAGCGGGGAGCACAGATACGCAGTATTTT.

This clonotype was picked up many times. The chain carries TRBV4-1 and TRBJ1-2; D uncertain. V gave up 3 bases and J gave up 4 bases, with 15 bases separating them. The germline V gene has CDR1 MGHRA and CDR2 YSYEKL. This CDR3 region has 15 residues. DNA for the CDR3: TGCGCCAGCAGCCATATCGGCCGGGAGAGCTATGGCTACACCTTC. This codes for CASSHIGRESYGYTF.

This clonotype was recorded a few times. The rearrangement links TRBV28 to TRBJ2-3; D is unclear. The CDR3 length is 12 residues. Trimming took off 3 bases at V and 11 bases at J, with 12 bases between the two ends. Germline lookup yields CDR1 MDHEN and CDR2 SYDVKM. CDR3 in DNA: TGTGCCAGCAGTTTCCTTTCCGAAGGGCAGTATTTT. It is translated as CASSFLSEGQYF. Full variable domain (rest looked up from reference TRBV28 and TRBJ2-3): DVKVTQSSRYLVKRTGEKVFLECVQDMDHENMFWYRQDPGLGLRLIYFSYDVKMKEKGDIPEGYSVSREKKERFSLILESASTNQTSMYLCASSFLSEGQYFGPGTRLTVL.

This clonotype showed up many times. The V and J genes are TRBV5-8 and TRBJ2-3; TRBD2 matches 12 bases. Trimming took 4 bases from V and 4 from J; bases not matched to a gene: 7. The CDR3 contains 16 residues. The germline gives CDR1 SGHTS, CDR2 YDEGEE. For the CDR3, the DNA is TGTGCCAGCAGCCTCCGGACTAGCGGGGTGGCAGATACGCAGTATTTT. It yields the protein CASSLRTSGVADTQYF.

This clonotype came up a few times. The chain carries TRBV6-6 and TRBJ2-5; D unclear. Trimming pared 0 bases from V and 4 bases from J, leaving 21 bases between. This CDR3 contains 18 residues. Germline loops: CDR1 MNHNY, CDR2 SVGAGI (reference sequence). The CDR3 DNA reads TGTGCCAGCAGTTACTCGGTTTGGGCCAACCGTGCGGCAGAGACCCAGTACTTC. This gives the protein CASSYSVWANRAAETQYF.

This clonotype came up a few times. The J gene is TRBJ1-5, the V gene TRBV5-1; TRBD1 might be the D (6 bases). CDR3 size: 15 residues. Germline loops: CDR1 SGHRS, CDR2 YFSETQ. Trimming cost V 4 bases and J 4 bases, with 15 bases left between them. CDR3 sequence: CASSPDSGINQPQHF. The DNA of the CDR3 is TGCGCCAGCAGCCCGGACAGCGGAATAAATCAGCCCCAGCATTTT. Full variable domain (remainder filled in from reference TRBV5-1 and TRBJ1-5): KAGVTQTPRYLIKTRGQQVTLSCSPISGHRSVSWYQQTPGQGLQFLFEYFSETQRNKGNFPGRFSGRQFSNSRSEMNVSTLELGDSALYLCASSPDSGINQPQHFGDGTRLSIL.

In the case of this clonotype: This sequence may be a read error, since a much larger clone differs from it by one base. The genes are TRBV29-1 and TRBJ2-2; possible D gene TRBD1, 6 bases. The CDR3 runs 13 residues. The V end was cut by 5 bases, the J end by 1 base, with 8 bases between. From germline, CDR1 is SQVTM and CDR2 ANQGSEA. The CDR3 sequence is CSVPRGNTGELFF. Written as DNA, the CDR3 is TGCAGCGTTCCCAGGGGGAACACCGGGGAGCTGTTTTTT.